These T cell receptor beta chains were read from a single sample in a study of blood T cell repertoires in COVID-19. Some clones are missing from TCRdb's copy, which holds only in-frame ones; the method was immunoSEQ multiplex PCR. The sample lists tens of thousands of clones; roughly 80% were seen once. The sample consisted of peripheral blood. These receptors were collected from a man older than 75 with acute or convalescent COVID-19. Both conserved end residues are part of each CDR3. The D gene is left open where the match is weak. Part of the rows lack a size; the others show once, few, many or a class for expanded clones.

D gene: TRBD1
clone size: .
J gene: TRBJ2-2
V gene: TRBV7-2
CDR3 protein: CASSLVGQEAGELFF
CDR3 DNA: TGTGCCAGCAGCTTAGTGGGACAGGAGGCCGGGGAGCTGTTTTTT

D gene: .
clone size: few
J gene: TRBJ2-3
V gene: TRBV5-1
CDR3 protein: CASSLGRVEGTDTQYF
CDR3 DNA: TGCGCCAGCAGCTTGGGGCGGGTTGAAGGCACAGATACGCAGTATTTT

D gene: .
clone size: .
J gene: TRBJ1-5
V gene: TRBV5-1
CDR3 protein: CASSYGGINQPQHF
CDR3 DNA: TGCGCCAGCAGCTATGGGGGCATCAATCAGCCCCAGCATTTT

D gene: .
clone size: .
J gene: TRBJ2-2
V gene: TRBV5-6
CDR3 protein: CASSLFGGELFF
CDR3 DNA: TGTGCCAGCAGCTTGTTCGGCGGGGAGCTGTTTTTT

D gene: .
clone size: .
J gene: TRBJ1-2
V gene: TRBV29-1
CDR3 protein: CSVERQRKNYGYTF
CDR3 DNA: TGCAGCGTTGAGAGACAGCGAAAAAACTATGGCTACACCTTC

D gene: TRBD1
clone size: once
J gene: TRBJ2-1
V gene: TRBV2
CDR3 protein: CASSSTPGQGTYNEQFF
CDR3 DNA: TGTGCCAGCAGTTCCACCCCGGGACAGGGAACCTACAATGAGCAGTTCTTC

D gene: .
clone size: .
J gene: TRBJ2-4
V gene: TRBV5-1
CDR3 protein: CASSDGVVNIQYF
CDR3 DNA: TGCGCCAGCAGCGACGGAGTAGTGAACATTCAGTACTTC

D gene: TRBD1
clone size: .
J gene: TRBJ1-6
V gene: TRBV2
CDR3 protein: CASSPITTGAGSPLHF
CDR3 DNA: TGTGCCAGCAGTCCTATAACGACAGGGGCCGGTTCACCCCTCCACTTT

D gene: .
clone size: .
J gene: TRBJ1-3
V gene: TRBV18
CDR3 protein: CASSPADSGNTIYF
CDR3 DNA: TGTGCCAGCTCACCAGCGGACTCTGGAAACACCATATATTTT

D gene: .
clone size: .
J gene: TRBJ2-3
V gene: TRBV28
CDR3 protein: CASSVRGGLRTDTQYF
CDR3 DNA: TGTGCCAGCAGTGTGCGGGGCGGGCTGCGCACAGATACGCAGTATTTT

D gene: TRBD2
clone size: .
J gene: TRBJ2-5
V gene: TRBV4-2
CDR3 protein: CASSGETGGYQETQYF
CDR3 DNA: TGTGCCAGCAGCGGGGAAACGGGGGGGTACCAAGAGACCCAGTACTTC

D gene: .
clone size: .
J gene: TRBJ1-3
V gene: TRBV7-2
CDR3 protein: CASSLGGPAGAGNTIYF
CDR3 DNA: TGTGCCAGCAGCTTAGGGGGGCCGGCGGGGGCTGGAAACACCATATATTTT

D gene: .
clone size: once
J gene: TRBJ1-1
V gene: TRBV19
CDR3 protein: CASSRQQNTEAFF
CDR3 DNA: TGTGCCAGTAGCCGACAGCAGAACACTGAAGCTTTCTTT

D gene: TRBD1
clone size: .
J gene: TRBJ1-2
V gene: TRBV6-6
CDR3 protein: CASRKQGSLNYGYTF
CDR3 DNA: TGTGCCAGCAGGAAACAGGGGTCCCTTAACTATGGCTACACCTTC

D gene: .
clone size: .
J gene: TRBJ2-7
V gene: TRBV6-1
CDR3 protein: CASSEARGKQYF
CDR3 DNA: TGTGCCAGCAGTGAAGCGAGGGGGAAGCAGTACTTC

D gene: .
clone size: .
J gene: TRBJ1-2
V gene: TRBV9
CDR3 protein: CASSGGSRHPYGYTF
CDR3 DNA: TGTGCCAGCAGCGGAGGGAGCCGCCACCCCTATGGCTACACCTTC

D gene: TRBD1
clone size: .
J gene: TRBJ1-2
V gene: TRBV29-1
CDR3 protein: CSVEEEPGGNYGYTF
CDR3 DNA: TGCAGCGTTGAAGAAGAGCCAGGGGGCAACTATGGCTACACCTTC

D gene: .
clone size: .
J gene: TRBJ1-4
V gene: TRBV6-5
CDR3 protein: CASSYDGGATNEKLFF
CDR3 DNA: TGTGCCAGCAGTTACGATGGAGGGGCAACTAATGAAAAACTGTTTTTT

D gene: TRBD1
clone size: .
J gene: TRBJ2-1
V gene: TRBV19
CDR3 protein: CASSARQGDFNEQFF
CDR3 DNA: TGTGCCAGTAGTGCCCGACAGGGGGACTTCAATGAGCAGTTCTTC

D gene: .
clone size: .
J gene: TRBJ1-2
V gene: TRBV4-3
CDR3 protein: CASSQLQGSNYGYTF
CDR3 DNA: TGCGCCAGCAGCCAATTACAGGGATCTAACTATGGCTACACCTTC

D gene: .
clone size: .
J gene: TRBJ1-1
V gene: TRBV15
CDR3 protein: CATSRSWGAEAFF
CDR3 DNA: TGTGCCACCAGCCGGTCGTGGGGGGCTGAAGCTTTCTTT

D gene: .
clone size: .
J gene: TRBJ2-7
V gene: TRBV28
CDR3 protein: CASSSRSTKEQYF
CDR3 DNA: TGTGCCAGCAGTTCCCGGTCCACGAAGGAGCAGTACTTC

D gene: .
clone size: .
J gene: TRBJ2-5
V gene: TRBV5-4
CDR3 protein: CASSAGQRQETQYF
CDR3 DNA: TGTGCCAGCAGCGCGGGACAGCGACAAGAGACCCAGTACTTC

D gene: TRBD2
clone size: .
J gene: TRBJ2-2
V gene: TRBV7-6
CDR3 protein: CASSPLTSGSNTGELFF
CDR3 DNA: TGTGCCAGCAGCCCCTTGACTAGCGGGAGTAACACCGGGGAGCTGTTTTTT

D gene: .
clone size: .
J gene: TRBJ1-2
V gene: TRBV28
CDR3 protein: CASSQVQGIYGYTF
CDR3 DNA: TGTGCCAGCAGTCAAGTCCAGGGAATTTATGGCTACACCTTC